This TCR beta chain came from a study of shared clonotypes between healthy human individuals. This CDR3 has 21 amino acids. V was pared by 4 bases and J by 6 bases, with 33 bases between. Per the germline V gene, CDR1 is SGHTA and CDR2 is FQGTGA. Clones were sequenced by immunoSEQ multiplex PCR, and TCRdb holds only the in-frame ones, with some missing. The sample lists 1.6 million or so clones; 95% to 97% were seen once. The chain has TRBV7-3 and TRBJ2-2; the D gene is possibly TRBD1 (6 bases). The TCR sequence derives from a man aged 30 to 39 in good health. The sample comprised naive CD4+ T cells sorted from blood. Documented subset: CD45RA+ positively selected. CDR3 sequence (DNA): TGTGCCAGCAGCTCTATCCCCAATCTCCATCCGGGACAAGTGGAAGCCGGGGAGCTGTTTTTT. This sequence encodes CASSSIPNLHPGQVEAGELFF.